Listed below are T cell receptor beta chains from one sample, sequenced in a study of T cells in Graves' hyperthyroidism and ophthalmopathy. From the multiplex PCR reads, TCRdb called clonotypes with MiXCR, one entry per CDR3 protein. The repertoire holds roughly 200,000 distinct CDR3 sequences, with 15% to 20% as singletons. The sample comprised blood. All receptors come from a man aged 35 to 55 with Graves' hyperthyroidism. Each CDR3 is given with its conserved first and last residue. D genes are given only for firm matches. Size is omitted from some rows. Given values are once, few, many or a class for expanded clones.

>TRBJ2-3|TRBV7-2|-|-
TGTGCCAGCAGCCCAGACAGCGATGGGGATACGCAGTATTTT
CASSPDSDGDTQYF
>TRBJ2-5|TRBV30|many|-
TGTGCCTGGAGTGTAAAGTGGGACCAAGAGACCCAGTACTTC
CAWSVKWDQETQYF
>TRBJ1-1|TRBV19|many|TRBD1
TGTGCCAGTAGTATCTGGGCAGGGGGGAACACTGAAGCTTTCTTT
CASSIWAGGNTEAFF
>TRBJ2-7|TRBV11-2|-|TRBD2
TGTGCCAGCAGCTTAAGGCGGGAGGCCCTGGGGGGCGAGCAGTACTTC
CASSLRREALGGEQYF
>TRBJ2-2|TRBV7-9|-|-
TGTGCCAGCAGATCCCGGCTTTCGAACACCGGGGAGCTGTTTTTT
CASRSRLSNTGELFF
>TRBJ2-7|TRBV11-2|many|-
TGTGCCAGCAGCTTATTCCAGGCCTCCGAGCAGTACTTC
CASSLFQASEQYF
>TRBJ2-1|TRBV11-3|many|TRBD2
TGTGCCAGCAGCTTGGGGACTAGCGGGGACAATGAGCAGTTCTTC
CASSLGTSGDNEQFF
>TRBJ2-7|TRBV27|-|TRBD2
TGTGCCAGCAGACAACATCGGGGGGGCTTCTACGAGCAGTACTTC
CASRQHRGGFYEQYF
>TRBJ2-3|TRBV12-3/TRBV12-4|many|-
TGTGCCAGCAGTTTACAGGCTAGCACAGATACGCAGTATTTT
CASSLQASTDTQYF
>TRBJ1-2|TRBV12-3/TRBV12-4|-|TRBD1
TGTGCCAGCAGTTGGTCCGGGACAGGCTATGGCTACACCTTC
CASSWSGTGYGYTF
>TRBJ1-2|TRBV27|many|-
TGTGCCAGCAGTTTGCTACCCCGAGGCAGAGGACGCAATGGCTACACCTTC
CASSLLPRGRGRNGYTF
>TRBJ1-5|TRBV28|many|-
TGTGCCAGCAGTCCCGAGGGAGGGGTCGGGCCCCAGCATTTT
CASSPEGGVGPQHF
>TRBJ1-2|TRBV27|-|TRBD1
TGTGCCAGCGGATCAGTAGGGGAGGTTTACGGGACAGGGCTTGGTGGCTACACCTTC
CASGSVGEVYGTGLGGYTF
>TRBJ2-1|TRBV24-1|many|TRBD2
TGTGCCACCAGTGATTGGTGGGGGGGGGGCAATGAGCAGTTCTTC
CATSDWWGGGNEQFF
>TRBJ2-2|TRBV12-3/TRBV12-4|-|TRBD1
TGTGCCAGCAGCCCGAGGGACAGGGGGTTCTCCGGGGAGCTGTTTTTT
CASSPRDRGFSGELFF
>TRBJ2-3|TRBV7-2|-|TRBD2
TGTGCCAGCAGCTTAGAGGGCGGGGGGAGCACAGATACGCAGTATTTT
CASSLEGGGSTDTQYF
>TRBJ1-4|TRBV7-6|few|-
TGTGCCAGCAGCCCCGTTCCGTCTCCGGGGGAAAAACTGTTTTTT
CASSPVPSPGEKLFF
>TRBJ2-2|TRBV11-3|once|-
TGTGCCAGCAGCGTAAGTCTCGGACAAAACACCGGGGAGCTGTTTTTT
CASSVSLGQNTGELFF
>TRBJ2-6|TRBV19|few|-
TGTGCCAGTAGTGTCGATCAGGGGAAGGTCCTGACTTTC
CASSVDQGKVLTF
>TRBJ2-7|TRBV7-9|many|TRBD1
TGTGCCAGCAGCTTAGCGCTAGGACAGGGGAACGAGCAGTACTTC
CASSLALGQGNEQYF
>TRBJ2-3|TRBV11-1|-|TRBD2
TGTGCCAGCAGCCCCCGGATAGCGGGGGGGCAAGATACGCAGTATTTT
CASSPRIAGGQDTQYF
>TRBJ1-3|TRBV7-9|-|-
TGTGCCAGCAGCCCGGTGGGGGGAACTTTATCGACTTACTCTGGAAACACCATATATTTT
CASSPVGGTLSTYSGNTIYF
>TRBJ1-6|TRBV2|many|TRBD1
TGTGCCAGCAGCCGTAGGGACAGCCAAAATTCACCCCTCCACTTT
CASSRRDSQNSPLHF
>TRBJ1-5|TRBV6-2/TRBV6-3|-|-
TGTGCCAGCAGTTACTCATGGACGTATAGCAATCAGCCCCAGCATTTT
CASSYSWTYSNQPQHF
>TRBJ1-1|TRBV27|-|-
TGTGCCGGCAGTTTATCGTCCGGGGGGAGTGAAGCTTTCTTT
CAGSLSSGGSEAFF
>TRBJ2-2|TRBV9|few|TRBD2
TGTGCCAGCAGCGTAGCGGGGGGGGAAAACACCGGGGAGCTGTTTTTT
CASSVAGGENTGELFF
>TRBJ1-5|TRBV2|many|TRBD1
TGTGCCAGCAGTGAGGGACAGCGCAATCAGCCCCAGCATTTT
CASSEGQRNQPQHF
>TRBJ2-1|TRBV28|few|-
TGTGCCAGCAGTTTATATGTAGCTGCCTACAATGAGCAGTTCTTC
CASSLYVAAYNEQFF
>TRBJ1-2|TRBV3-1|many|-
TGTGCCAGCAGCCCCGGGAGGGGACCCTATGGCTACACCTTC
CASSPGRGPYGYTF
>TRBJ1-3|TRBV6-2/TRBV6-3|-|-
TGTGCCAGCAGGGACAACCCGGGTCCGCGGGACACCATATATTTT
CASRDNPGPRDTIYF
>TRBJ2-5|TRBV24-1|-|-
TGTGCCACCAGTGATACGCTATCAGGATACCAAGAGACCCAGTACTTC
CATSDTLSGYQETQYF
>TRBJ2-7|TRBV19|few|-
TGTGCCAGCCGGGACACTACAACCTACGAGCAGTACTTC
CASRDTTTYEQYF
>TRBJ2-3|TRBV5-4|many|TRBD2
TGCTCACTGAGCGGGGGCCTCATCACAGATACGCAGTATTTT
CSLSGGLITDTQYF
>TRBJ2-3|TRBV10-3|-|TRBD2
TGTGCCATCGGGGCTAGCGGGGGGGGCACAGATACGCAGTATTTT
CAIGASGGGTDTQYF
>TRBJ1-2|TRBV28|-|-
TGTGCCAGCACCAAAGTGGCAGGGGATGGCTACACCTTC
CASTKVAGDGYTF
>TRBJ1-5|TRBV29-1|many|-
TGCAGCGTTGCCCTAGTTGGGCAGCCCCAGCATTTT
CSVALVGQPQHF
>TRBJ1-3|TRBV12-3/TRBV12-4|many|-
TGTGCCAGCAGTTTAGGGACAGCCGGTTCAGGAAACACCATATATTTT
CASSLGTAGSGNTIYF
>TRBJ1-2|TRBV7-2|many|TRBD1
TGTGCCAGCAGCATGGGACAGGGTGACTATGGCTACACCTTC
CASSMGQGDYGYTF
>TRBJ1-2|TRBV30|many|-
TGTGCCTGGAGGTCGGGGGGAATTGCCGGCTACACCTTC
CAWRSGGIAGYTF
>TRBJ2-7|TRBV11-2|many|TRBD1
TGTGCCAGCAGCTTAGAGATGGGGACAGTCCTCTACGAGCAGTACTTC
CASSLEMGTVLYEQYF
>TRBJ2-7|TRBV6-1|many|-
TGTGCCAGCACGCCAACGGCCGGTACCTACGAGCAGTACTTC
CASTPTAGTYEQYF
>TRBJ2-5|TRBV20-1|many|TRBD1
TGCAGTGCTAGACCCCCGGGACAGGTTTTCCAAGAGACCCAGTACTTC
CSARPPGQVFQETQYF
>TRBJ2-5|TRBV7-2|many|TRBD2
TGTGCCAGCAGCTTGGGGACTAGCGGGGGAAAGACCCAGTACTTC
CASSLGTSGGKTQYF
>TRBJ2-5|TRBV11-2|-|-
TGTGCCAGCAGCCAGCGGAACAGGATCCAAGAGACCCAATACTTC
CASSQRNRIQETQYF
>TRBJ2-2|TRBV11-2|many|TRBD1
TGTGCCAGCAGCGACAGGGGACCGAACACCGGGGAGCTGTTTTTT
CASSDRGPNTGELFF
>TRBJ2-3|TRBV20-1|many|-
TGCAGTCCCAGGGGGGGGGACACAGATACGCAGTATTTT
CSPRGGDTDTQYF
>TRBJ1-1|TRBV7-9|-|-
TGTGCCAGCAGCTTACATGGTCGGCCAGACACTGAAGCTTTCTTT
CASSLHGRPDTEAFF
>TRBJ2-7|TRBV20-1|few|-
TGCAGTGCTCGGAGGGGGTACTACGAGCAGTACTTC
CSARRGYYEQYF
>TRBJ1-5|TRBV5-1|many|TRBD1
TGCGCCAGCAGCTTGATAGGGGGCGGCAATCAGCCCCAGCATTTT
CASSLIGGGNQPQHF
>TRBJ2-7|TRBV12-3/TRBV12-4|few|TRBD2
TGTGCCAGCAGCCCCGGGGGGGCAGGGGCTTACGAGCAGTACTTC
CASSPGGAGAYEQYF
>TRBJ2-7|TRBV6-1|many|TRBD1
TGTGCCAGCAGCTCGGGGGGGACAGGGGGTAACGAGCAGTACTTC
CASSSGGTGGNEQYF
>TRBJ2-5|TRBV5-4|-|-
TGTGCCAGCAGCTTAGGGTCCGGGGCTAGCCAAGAGACCCAGTACTTC
CASSLGSGASQETQYF
>TRBJ1-1|TRBV28|many|-
TGTGCCAGCAGTTTACGGCGGCTAACTGAAGCTTTCTTT
CASSLRRLTEAFF
>TRBJ2-3|TRBV7-6|few|TRBD1
TGTGCCAGCAGCTTAGCGAGGGGGCAGGCTACAGATACGCAGTATTTT
CASSLARGQATDTQYF
>TRBJ1-3|TRBV20-1|many|-
TGCAGTCTGGTGGACAGTAACTCTGGAAACACCATATATTTT
CSLVDSNSGNTIYF
>TRBJ1-5|TRBV2|many|-
TGTGCCAGCAGGACCCCTGGGGTCAATCAGCCCCAGCATTTT
CASRTPGVNQPQHF
>TRBJ2-1|TRBV7-3|many|TRBD2
TGTGCCAGCAGCTTAATGAGCGGGGATGGCAATGAGCAGTTCTTC
CASSLMSGDGNEQFF
>TRBJ2-7|TRBV15|-|-
TGTGCCACCAGCAGAGATCTGTCCTACGAGCAGTACTTC
CATSRDLSYEQYF
>TRBJ2-5|TRBV2|many|TRBD2
TGTGCCAGCAGTCCGAGGACTAGCGGGGCGGAGACCCAGTACTTC
CASSPRTSGAETQYF
>TRBJ2-7|TRBV20-1|many|TRBD1
TGCAGTGCTAGAGATCCGGGACAGTGGGCCTCCTACGAGCAGTACTTC
CSARDPGQWASYEQYF